This T cell receptor (beta chain) was captured by sequencing in a study of blood T cell repertoires in COVID-19. This clone has just one count. Profiled with immunoSEQ multiplex PCR; TCRdb holds only in-frame clones, not every one. The sample consists of 60,000 to 70,000 clones, around 88% of them appearing once. The length of the CDR3 is 15 residues. Germline lookup yields CDR1 MNHEY and CDR2 SVGEGT. Deletions cut 2 bases from V and 3 bases from J, with 13 bases between. This sequence was found in a woman of 80 years or more with active COVID-19. The sample taken for sequencing was peripheral blood. The genes are TRBV6-2 or TRBV6-3 and TRBJ1-2; D is uncertain. The DNA of the CDR3 is TGTGCCAGCAGTTACACAGCCCAGGATTACTATGGCTACACCTTC. It yields the protein CASSYTAQDYYGYTF.